This T cell receptor (beta chain) came from a study of cytomegalovirus exposure and HLA in healthy donors. V was cut by 6 bases and J by 7 bases, with 16 bases left in between. The CDR3 has 15 amino acids. CDR1 LGHNA and CDR2 YNFKEQ come from the germline V gene. The PCR made use of 60 Vbeta and 13 Jbeta primers. Profiling relied on immunoSEQ multiplex PCR, and the TCRdb table lists in-frame clones only, not all of them. The sample yields 150,000 to 180,000 clones, over 70% seen once. Details on this clone: Its antigen is unknown.

The study's findings and limits: A later analysis linked a missense variant in DCLRE1C to the trimming of TCR beta V and J genes. HLA allele associations emerged for about 18,000 TCR beta sequences in a later analysis, at 0.05 false discovery rate.

The chain recombines TRBV4-2 with TRBJ1-6; weak D call: TRBD1 (5 bases). Sample: PBMCs. The TCR comes from a man in his thirties or forties in good health and CMV-seropositive. The CDR3 nucleotides read TGTGCCAGCAGGCGCGGGGGAAGTAGAAATTCACCCCTCCACTTT. This gives the protein CASRRGGSRNSPLHF.